This TCR beta chain was sequenced for a study of human T cells and chemical hapten exposure. Study summary: On around 2 cm by around 2 cm of upper inner arm skin, sensitization was performed with 2% DPC. The study traced per-sample TCR yield variation mainly to small differences in pooled library volumes. Study observations and caveats: Once DPC sensitization occurred, TCRs above 1 in 1000 frequency showed no change.

TCRdb itself ran the RACE reads through MiXCR, one entry per CDR3 protein. Among 73,000 or so distinct CDR3 sequences listed, 6.5% to 10% were seen once. This clonotype was counted many times. The antigen is undetermined. This CDR3 comprises 13 residues. The V gene end was trimmed by 5 bases and the J gene end by 7 bases; junction bases not matched to a gene: 3. The germline V gene has CDR1 MDHEN and CDR2 SYDVKM. Regarding time point: patch test 2, 6 weeks after DPC sensitization. Described treatment: therapeutic diphenylcyclopropenone sensitization with weekly scalp DPC. Those who donated were patients with alopecia, 18 to 70 years of age, and suitable for DPC.

J is TRBJ1-1 and V is TRBV28, with 11 bases that match TRBD1. This sequence originates from a woman aged 45-65 years with alopecia areata. Some clones in this sample may be carry-over from other donors' samples. The source was whole blood, collected in connection with sensitization to the hapten diphenylcyclopropenone (DPC). The CDR3, as DNA: TGTGCCAGCAGTATGGGACAGGGGGTTGAAGCTTTCTTT. Amino acids: CASSMGQGVEAFF.